This TCR beta chain was found in a study of cytomegalovirus exposure and HLA in healthy donors. Study at large: It was reported in a later analysis that the same platform had been used for the 120 validation repertoires as for the approximately 670 first-cohort repertoires. The study, taken as a whole, reports: The study recorded 160 or so TCR beta chains that were cytomegalovirus-associated. Whilst most TCR sequences proved rare, a subset of public TCRs occurred across many donors.

In germline, CDR1 is LGHNA, CDR2 YNFKEQ. J gave up 5 bases and V 4 bases, and 7 bases lay outside the gene matches. This CDR3 has 17 residues. Details on this clone: No antigen is known for it.

The donors were members of the approximately 120-subject validation cohort (separate from the roughly 670-subject first cohort). Assay used: immunoSEQ multiplex PCR; TCRdb lists only in-frame clones, some missing. This sample carries about 64,000 clones, around 89% of them seen once, and the ten largest clones take 1.7%. The rearrangement joins TRBV4-2 to TRBJ2-2; 13 bases match TRBD2. This receptor was obtained from a woman aged 18-29 years in good health and CMV-seronegative. Sequenced material: PBMCs. In nucleotides, the CDR3 is TGTGCCAGCAGCCGCGGACTAGCGGGGGTTGAGACCGGGGAGCTGTTTTTT. Translated, it gives CASSRGLAGVETGELFF.